This is a list of T cell receptor beta chains from one sample in a study of CD8 T cells in Susac syndrome. MiXCR was run by TCRdb on the immunoSEQ multiplex PCR reads, yielding one entry per CDR3 protein. The repertoire consists of some 130,000 distinct CDR3 sequences, with roughly 80% occurring once and the leading ten covering roughly 0.48%. Sequences were obtained from CD8+ T cells from PBMCs. These receptors were collected from a human donor with multiple sclerosis. Each CDR3 is given without its conserved first and last residue.

v_gene	CDR3aa
TRBV7-2	ASSHRGGMNKNIQH
TRBV13	ASSFRVSTDTQY
TRBV27	ASSFQLQGDRTGTEAF
TRBV7-9	ASSHINSNTGELF
TRBV24-1	ATSPGDGLPIQY
TRBV6-1	ASRSPGGLDTGELF
TRBV29-1	SVEFSAASTDTQY
TRBV2	ASTSSGETQY
TRBV23-1	ASRFRVHEQY
TRBV9	ASSVMTGVTGELF
TRBV4-1	ASSQGQSKETQY
TRBV10-3	AISEPSDQGAAF